The 11 T cell receptor beta chains presented below share a single source sample, sequenced in a study of monozygotic twins with cystic fibrosis. Measured with immunoSEQ multiplex PCR; TCRdb has only the in-frame clones, and not every one. Of 20,000 or so clones in the sample, about 83% are singletons; the top ten hold roughly 1.2%. Sample: blood. Receptor source: a woman younger than 45 with cystic fibrosis.

The chain couples TRBV19 to TRBJ1-1; no firm D call. Germline-derived CDR1 and CDR2 are LNHDA and SQIVND (reference sequence). The CDR3 loop spans 14 amino acids. V lost 2 bases, J lost 0 bases, and 7 bases lay in between. The CDR3 spells CASSILAMNTEAFF. DNA for the CDR3: TGTGCCAGTAGTATACTTGCCATGAACACTGAAGCTTTCTTT.

This chain connects TRBV7-2 to TRBJ1-6; D unresolved. Germline V gives CDR1 SGHTA, CDR2 FQGNSA. With 0 bases removed from V and 4 bases from J, the gap between germline ends came to 4 bases. This CDR3 has 14 amino acids. CDR3 residues: CASSLAAYNSPLHF. In DNA form, the CDR3 reads TGTGCCAGCAGCTTAGCAGCTTATAATTCACCCCTCCACTTT.

The V and J genes are TRBV4-3 and TRBJ1-2, with a weak D call TRBD1 (6 bases). V gave up 0 bases and J gave up 3 bases, with 20 bases separating them. This CDR3 is built from 18 residues. The germline V gene has CDR1 LGHNA and CDR2 YSLEER. Written as DNA, the CDR3 is TGCGCCAGCAGCCAAGATCAGGCCGGGACACGGATTTACTATGGCTACACCTTC. The encoded protein is CASSQDQAGTRIYYGYTF.

The chain links TRBV5-6 to TRBJ2-3; D is unclear. CDR1 SGHDT and CDR2 YYEEEE come from the germline V gene. Trimming left V 2 bases short and J 7 bases short, with 17 bases between. This CDR3 spans 15 amino acids. The CDR3 sequence: CASSFFSPSLYTQYF. The CDR3 nucleotides are TGTGCCAGCAGCTTTTTTTCCCCTTCCTTGTATACGCAGTATTTT.

The chain has TRBV5-1 and TRBJ1-2; D call uncertain. V lost 0 bases to trimming and J lost 1 base, with 10 bases between them. From germline, CDR1 is SGHRS and CDR2 YFSETQ. This CDR3 contains 15 residues. Written as DNA, the CDR3 is TGCGCCAGCAGCTTGGCCGGGCGGGTTAACTATGGCTACACCTTC. Its protein product is CASSLAGRVNYGYTF.

The chain carries TRBV2 and TRBJ1-2; 7 nucleotides align to TRBD1. The CDR3 length is 13 residues. Trimming cost V 6 bases and J 8 bases; bases outside gene matches: 9. Germline CDR1 and CDR2: SNHLY and FYNNEI. The CDR3 DNA reads TGTGCCAGCAGCCAGGGGGAAGGGACGGGCTACACCTTC. Translation gives CASSQGEGTGYTF.

The chain is built from TRBV6-6 and TRBJ2-5; D unresolved. V gave up 6 bases and J gave up 5 bases, with 16 bases separating them. The CDR3 contains 14 residues. Germline CDR1 MNHNY, CDR2 SVGAGI (reference sequence). The CDR3 is CASSLRSGGETQYF. CDR3 in DNA: TGTGCCAGCAGCCTACGGTCAGGTGGGGAGACCCAGTACTTC.

The chain uses TRBV5-1 and TRBJ2-3, with D perhaps matching TRBD2 (5 bases). The V and J ends lost 0 bases and 4 bases respectively, with 9 bases between them. This CDR3 spans 14 amino acids. Germline values: CDR1 SGHRS, CDR2 YFSETQ. This CDR3 reads CASSLAGVSDTQYF. DNA for the CDR3: TGCGCCAGCAGCTTGGCCGGGGTCTCAGATACGCAGTATTTT.

Only one count was recorded for this clone. This chain connects TRBV7-6 to TRBJ1-3, with D unclear. CDR3 length: 16 amino acids. Per the germline V gene, CDR1 is SGHVS and CDR2 is FNYEAQ. Trimming removed 0 bases at V and 4 bases at J, with 13 bases between. The CDR3 region has the DNA TGTGCCAGCAGCTTAGCGCTGGGGTTCGGAGGAAACACCATATATTTT. It specifies CASSLALGFGGNTIYF.

The chain couples TRBV30 to TRBJ1-1; the D gene is possibly TRBD1 (5 bases). The CDR3 length is 15 residues. The V end lost 0 bases, the J end lost 4 bases, and 15 bases lay between the germline ends. CDR1 and CDR2 from the germline V gene are GTSNPN and SVGIG (reference sequence). Here the CDR3 DNA reads TGTGCCTGGAGTGTATACGGGACTCGGAGCACTGAAGCTTTCTTT. Encoded protein: CAWSVYGTRSTEAFF.

The rearrangement joins TRBV7-7 to TRBJ2-5; maybe TRBD2 (6 bases). Germline CDR1 is SSHAT and CDR2 is FNYEAQ (reference sequence). The V and J ends lost 5 bases and 4 bases respectively, with 14 bases between them. This CDR3 has 14 amino acids. CDR3 in DNA: TGTGCCAGCAGCCCAACGGGGGTTTTAGAGACCCAGTACTTC. Encoded protein: CASSPTGVLETQYF.